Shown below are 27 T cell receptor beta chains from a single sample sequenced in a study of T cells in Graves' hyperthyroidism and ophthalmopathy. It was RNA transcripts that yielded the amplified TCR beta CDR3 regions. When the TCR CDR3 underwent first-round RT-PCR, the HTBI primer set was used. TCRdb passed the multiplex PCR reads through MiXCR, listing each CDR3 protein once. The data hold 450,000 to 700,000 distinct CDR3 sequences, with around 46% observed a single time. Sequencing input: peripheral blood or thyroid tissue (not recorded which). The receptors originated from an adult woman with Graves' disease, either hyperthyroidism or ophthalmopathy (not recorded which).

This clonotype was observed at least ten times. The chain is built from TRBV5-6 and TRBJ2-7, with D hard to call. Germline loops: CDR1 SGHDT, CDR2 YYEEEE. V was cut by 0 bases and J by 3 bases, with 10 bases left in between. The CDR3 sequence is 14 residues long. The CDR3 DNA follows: TGTGCCAGCAGCTTGGAGGCGCGGCTCTACGAGCAGTACTTC. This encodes CASSLEARLYEQYF.

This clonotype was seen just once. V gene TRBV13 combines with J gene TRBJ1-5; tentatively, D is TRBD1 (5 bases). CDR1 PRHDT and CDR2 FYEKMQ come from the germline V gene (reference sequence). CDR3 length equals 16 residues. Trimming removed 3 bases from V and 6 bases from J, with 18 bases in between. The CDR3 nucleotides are TGTGCCAGCAGCTTTCTTGGGCCCTGGGGCTTTCAGCCCCAGCATTTT. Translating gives CASSFLGPWGFQPQHF.

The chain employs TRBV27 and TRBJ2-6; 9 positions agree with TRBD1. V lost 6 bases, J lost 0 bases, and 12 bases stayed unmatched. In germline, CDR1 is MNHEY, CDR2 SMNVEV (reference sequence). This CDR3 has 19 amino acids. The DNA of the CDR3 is TGTGCCAGCAGATCCAACAGGGGGCTATTATACTCTGGGGCCAACGTCCTGACTTTC. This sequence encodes CASRSNRGLLYSGANVLTF.

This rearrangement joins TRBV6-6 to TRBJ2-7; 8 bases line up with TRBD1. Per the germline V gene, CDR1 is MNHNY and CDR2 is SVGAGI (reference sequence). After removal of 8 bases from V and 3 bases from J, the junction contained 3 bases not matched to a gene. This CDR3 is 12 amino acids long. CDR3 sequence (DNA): TGTGCCAGCGGACAGGGTCACTACGAGCAGTACTTC. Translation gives CASGQGHYEQYF.

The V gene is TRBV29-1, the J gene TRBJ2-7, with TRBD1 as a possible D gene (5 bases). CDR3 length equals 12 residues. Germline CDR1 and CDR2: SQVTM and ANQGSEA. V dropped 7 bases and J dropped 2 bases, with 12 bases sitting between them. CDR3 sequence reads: CSAETEPYEQYF. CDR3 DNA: TGCAGCGCCGAGACAGAGCCCTACGAGCAGTACTTC.

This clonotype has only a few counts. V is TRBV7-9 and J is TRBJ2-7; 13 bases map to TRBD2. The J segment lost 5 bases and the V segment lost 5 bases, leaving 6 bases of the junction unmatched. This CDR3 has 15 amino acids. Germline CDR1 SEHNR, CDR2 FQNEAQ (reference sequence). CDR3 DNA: TGTGCCAGCAGCCAAGGACTAGCGGGAGCGGACGAGCAGTACTTC. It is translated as CASSQGLAGADEQYF.

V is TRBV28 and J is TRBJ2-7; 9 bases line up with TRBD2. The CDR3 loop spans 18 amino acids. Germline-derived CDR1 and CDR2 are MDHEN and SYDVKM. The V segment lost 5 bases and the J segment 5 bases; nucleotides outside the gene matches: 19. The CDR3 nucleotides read TGTGCCAGCAGTGCCCGAGAAGGACGGTATAGCGGGAGTGACGAGCAGTACTTC. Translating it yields CASSAREGRYSGSDEQYF.

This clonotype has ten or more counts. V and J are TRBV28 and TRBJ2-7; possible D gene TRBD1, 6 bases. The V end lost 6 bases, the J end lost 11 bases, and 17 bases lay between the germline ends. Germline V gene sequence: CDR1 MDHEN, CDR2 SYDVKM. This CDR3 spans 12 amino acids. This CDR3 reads CASRKPNRVEYF. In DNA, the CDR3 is TGTGCCAGCAGGAAACCGAACAGGGTGGAGTACTTC.

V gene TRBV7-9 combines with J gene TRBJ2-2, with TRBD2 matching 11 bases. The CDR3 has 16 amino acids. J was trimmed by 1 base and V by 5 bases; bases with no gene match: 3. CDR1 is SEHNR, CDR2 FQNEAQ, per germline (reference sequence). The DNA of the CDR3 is TGTGCCAGCAGCCGGGGACTAGCGGAGAACACCGGGGAGCTGTTTTTT. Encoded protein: CASSRGLAENTGELFF.

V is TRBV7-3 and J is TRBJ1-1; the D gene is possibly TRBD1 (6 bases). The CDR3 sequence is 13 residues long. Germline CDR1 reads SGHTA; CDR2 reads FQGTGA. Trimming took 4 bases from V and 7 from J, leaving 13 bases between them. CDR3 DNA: TGTGCCAGCAGCTACAGGGCAACTAATGAAGCTTTCTTT. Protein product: CASSYRATNEAFF.

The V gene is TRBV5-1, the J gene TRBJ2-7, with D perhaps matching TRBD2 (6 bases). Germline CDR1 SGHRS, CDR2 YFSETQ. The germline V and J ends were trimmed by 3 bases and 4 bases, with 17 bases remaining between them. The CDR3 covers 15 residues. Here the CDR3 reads CASSSLGGGSYEQYF. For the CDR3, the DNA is TGCGCCAGCAGCTCCCTTGGGGGAGGATCTTACGAGCAGTACTTC.

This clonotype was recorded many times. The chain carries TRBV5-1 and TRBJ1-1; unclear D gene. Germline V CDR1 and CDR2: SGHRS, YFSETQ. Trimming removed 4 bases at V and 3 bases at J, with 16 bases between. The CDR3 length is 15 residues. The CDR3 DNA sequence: TGCGCCAGCAGCACTTTCGGCCGCAAGGACACTGAAGCTTTCTTT. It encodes CASSTFGRKDTEAFF.

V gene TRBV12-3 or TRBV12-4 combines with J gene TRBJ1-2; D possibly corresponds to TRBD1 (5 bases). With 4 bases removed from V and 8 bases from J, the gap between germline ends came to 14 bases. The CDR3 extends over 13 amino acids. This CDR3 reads CASSSTAPDGYTF. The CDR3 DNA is TGTGCCAGCAGTTCGACAGCCCCCGACGGCTACACCTTC.

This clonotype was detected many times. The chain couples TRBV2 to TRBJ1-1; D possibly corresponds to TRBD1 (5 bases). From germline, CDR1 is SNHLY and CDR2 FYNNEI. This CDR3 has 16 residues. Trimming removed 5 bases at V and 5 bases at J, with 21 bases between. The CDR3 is CASSKTGAPGETEAFF. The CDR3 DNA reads TGTGCCAGCAGTAAAACCGGGGCACCCGGCGAGACTGAAGCTTTCTTT. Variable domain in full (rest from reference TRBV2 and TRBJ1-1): EPEVTQTPSHQVTQMGQEVILRCVPISNHLYFYWYRQILGQKVEFLVSFYNNEISEKSEIFDDQFSVERPDGSNFTLKIRSTKLEDSAMYFCASSKTGAPGETEAFFGQGTRLTVV.

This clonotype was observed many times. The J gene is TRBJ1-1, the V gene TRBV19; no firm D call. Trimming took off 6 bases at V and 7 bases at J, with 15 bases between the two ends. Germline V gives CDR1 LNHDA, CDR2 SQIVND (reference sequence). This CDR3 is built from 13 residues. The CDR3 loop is CASRQDDLLEAFF. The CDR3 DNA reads TGTGCCAGTAGGCAGGACGACCTTCTTGAAGCTTTCTTT.

The CDR3 loop reads CSLNSNQPQHF. CDR3 DNA sequence: TGCAGCTTGAATAGCAATCAGCCCCAGCATTTT. The rearrangement joins TRBV29-1 to TRBJ1-5; no clear D. Per the germline V gene, CDR1 is SQVTM and CDR2 is ANQGSEA. This CDR3 spans 11 amino acids. Trimming stripped 8 bases from V and 0 bases from J, with 5 bases between. Looking up the rest from reference TRBV29-1 and TRBJ1-5 gives the full variable domain: SAVISQKPSRDICQRGTSLTIQCQVDSQVTMMFWYRQQPGQSLTLIATANQGSEATYESGFVIDKFPISRPNLTFSTLTVSNMSPEDSSIYLCSLNSNQPQHFGDGTRLSIL.

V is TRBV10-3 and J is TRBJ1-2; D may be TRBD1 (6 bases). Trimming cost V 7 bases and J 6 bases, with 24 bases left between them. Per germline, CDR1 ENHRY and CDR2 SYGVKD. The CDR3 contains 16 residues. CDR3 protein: CAIKDPPGQLGDGYTF. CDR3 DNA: TGTGCCATCAAGGACCCCCCCGGACAGCTCGGGGATGGCTACACCTTC.

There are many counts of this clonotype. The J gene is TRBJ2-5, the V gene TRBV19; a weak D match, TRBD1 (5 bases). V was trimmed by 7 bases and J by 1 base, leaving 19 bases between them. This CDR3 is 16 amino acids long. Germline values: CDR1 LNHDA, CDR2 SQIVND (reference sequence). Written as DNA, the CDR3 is TGTGCCAGTACTCACATTTGGGGCAGTGGCCAAGAGACCCAGTACTTC. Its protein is CASTHIWGSGQETQYF.

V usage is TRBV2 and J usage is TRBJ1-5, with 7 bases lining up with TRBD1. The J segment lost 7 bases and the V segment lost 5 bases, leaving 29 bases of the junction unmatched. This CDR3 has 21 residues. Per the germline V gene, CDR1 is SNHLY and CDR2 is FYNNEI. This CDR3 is CASSSPRRKPGQFSLGQPQHF. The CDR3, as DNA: TGTGCCAGCAGTTCCCCGAGGAGAAAACCGGGACAGTTCAGTCTAGGGCAGCCCCAGCATTTT.

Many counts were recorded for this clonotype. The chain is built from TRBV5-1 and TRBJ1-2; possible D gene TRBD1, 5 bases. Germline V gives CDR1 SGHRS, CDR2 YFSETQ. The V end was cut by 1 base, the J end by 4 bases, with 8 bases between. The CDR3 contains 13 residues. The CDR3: CASSLSRVYGYTF. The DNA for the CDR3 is TGCGCCAGCAGCTTGAGCAGGGTCTATGGCTACACCTTC.

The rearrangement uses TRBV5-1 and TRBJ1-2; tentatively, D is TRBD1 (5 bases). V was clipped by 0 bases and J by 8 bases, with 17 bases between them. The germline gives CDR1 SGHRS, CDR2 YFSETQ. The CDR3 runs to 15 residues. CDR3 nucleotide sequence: TGCGCCAGCAGCTTGGTCCCCACGGGGGATCGGGGCTACACCTTC. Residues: CASSLVPTGDRGYTF. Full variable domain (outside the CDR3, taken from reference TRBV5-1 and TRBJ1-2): KAGVTQTPRYLIKTRGQQVTLSCSPISGHRSVSWYQQTPGQGLQFLFEYFSETQRNKGNFPGRFSGRQFSNSRSEMNVSTLELGDSALYLCASSLVPTGDRGYTFGSGTRLTVV.

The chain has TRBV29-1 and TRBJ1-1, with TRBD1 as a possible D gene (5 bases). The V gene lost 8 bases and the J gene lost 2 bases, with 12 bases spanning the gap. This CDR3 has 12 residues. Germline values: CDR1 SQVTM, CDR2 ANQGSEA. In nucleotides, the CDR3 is TGCAGCTGGACGGGGGAAAACACTGAAGCTTTCTTT. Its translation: CSWTGENTEAFF.

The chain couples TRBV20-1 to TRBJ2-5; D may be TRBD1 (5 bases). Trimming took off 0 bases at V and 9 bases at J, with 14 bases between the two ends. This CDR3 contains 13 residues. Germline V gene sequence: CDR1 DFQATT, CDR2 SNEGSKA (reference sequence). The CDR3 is CSARDLLRQPQYF. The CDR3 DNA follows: TGCAGTGCTAGAGATCTCCTAAGACAGCCCCAGTACTTC.

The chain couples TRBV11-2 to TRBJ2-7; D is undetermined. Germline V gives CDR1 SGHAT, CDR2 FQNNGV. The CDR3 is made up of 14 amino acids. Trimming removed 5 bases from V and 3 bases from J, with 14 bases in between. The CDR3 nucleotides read TGTGCCAGCAGCCCCCAAACGGTGAGCTACGAGCAGTACTTC. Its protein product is CASSPQTVSYEQYF.

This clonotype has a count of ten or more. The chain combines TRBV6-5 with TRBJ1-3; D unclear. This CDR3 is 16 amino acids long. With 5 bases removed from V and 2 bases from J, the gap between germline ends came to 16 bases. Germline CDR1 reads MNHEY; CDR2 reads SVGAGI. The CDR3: CASSLTGRLTGNTIYF. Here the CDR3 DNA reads TGTGCCAGCAGTCTTACGGGGAGACTCACTGGAAACACCATATATTTT.

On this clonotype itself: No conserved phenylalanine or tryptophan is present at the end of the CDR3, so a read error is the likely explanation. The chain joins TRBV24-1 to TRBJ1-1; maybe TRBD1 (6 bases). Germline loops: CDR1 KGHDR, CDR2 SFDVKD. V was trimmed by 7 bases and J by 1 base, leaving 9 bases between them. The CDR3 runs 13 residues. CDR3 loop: CATRTGWNTEAFL. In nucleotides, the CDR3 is TGTGCCACCAGGACAGGCTGGAACACTGAAGCTTTCCTT.

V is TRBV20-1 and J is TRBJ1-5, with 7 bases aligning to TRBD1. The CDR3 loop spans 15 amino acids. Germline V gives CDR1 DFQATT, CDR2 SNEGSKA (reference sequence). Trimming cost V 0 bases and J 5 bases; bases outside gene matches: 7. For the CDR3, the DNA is TGCAGTGCTAGAGACCCTGAGCAGGGGGATCAGCCCCAGCATTTT. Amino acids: CSARDPEQGDQPQHF.